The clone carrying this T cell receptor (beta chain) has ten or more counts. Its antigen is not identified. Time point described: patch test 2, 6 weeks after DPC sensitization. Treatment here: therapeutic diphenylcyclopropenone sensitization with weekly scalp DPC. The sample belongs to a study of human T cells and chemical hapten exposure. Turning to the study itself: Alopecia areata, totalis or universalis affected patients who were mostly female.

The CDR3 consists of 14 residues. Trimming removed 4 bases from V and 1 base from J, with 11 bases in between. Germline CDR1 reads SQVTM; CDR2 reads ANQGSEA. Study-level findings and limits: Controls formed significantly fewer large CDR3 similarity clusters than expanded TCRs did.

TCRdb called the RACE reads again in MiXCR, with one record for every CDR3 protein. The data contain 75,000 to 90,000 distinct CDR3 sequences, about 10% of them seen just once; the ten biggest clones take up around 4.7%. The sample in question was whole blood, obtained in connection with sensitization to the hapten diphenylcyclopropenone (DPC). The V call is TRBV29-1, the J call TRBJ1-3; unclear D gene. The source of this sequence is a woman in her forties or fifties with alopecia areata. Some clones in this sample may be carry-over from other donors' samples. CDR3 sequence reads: CSVVSPLSGNTIYF. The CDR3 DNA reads TGCAGCGTTGTCTCACCCCTTTCTGGAAACACCATATATTTT.